This T cell receptor beta chain is from a study of blood T cells in healthy people across ages. Study in general: Capturing about one barcoded beta molecule per two T cells was achieved by template switching.

A second roughly 7 to 12 cycle PCR used barcoded and J-beta primers. The template-switch adaptor, which had 12 random nucleotides, put a tag on each cDNA molecule. One entry per CDR3 protein results from TCRdb running MiXCR on the 5' RACE reads. The sample lists about 280,000 distinct CDR3 sequences; roughly 27% were seen once. Per sample, extraction of total RNA gave at least 5.5 micrograms in every case. This receptor was obtained from a woman aged 70-85 years in good health. Sequencing was carried out using blood.

Here the CDR3 reads CASSLSTSGGNTIYF. CDR3 sequence (DNA): TGTGCCAGCAGTTTGTCGACCTCCGGTGGAAACACCATATATTTT. The chain couples TRBV6-5 to TRBJ1-3; D call uncertain. Germline CDR1 and CDR2: MNHEY and SVGAGI. The V and J ends lost 4 bases and 3 bases respectively, with 13 bases between them. The CDR3 runs to 15 residues.